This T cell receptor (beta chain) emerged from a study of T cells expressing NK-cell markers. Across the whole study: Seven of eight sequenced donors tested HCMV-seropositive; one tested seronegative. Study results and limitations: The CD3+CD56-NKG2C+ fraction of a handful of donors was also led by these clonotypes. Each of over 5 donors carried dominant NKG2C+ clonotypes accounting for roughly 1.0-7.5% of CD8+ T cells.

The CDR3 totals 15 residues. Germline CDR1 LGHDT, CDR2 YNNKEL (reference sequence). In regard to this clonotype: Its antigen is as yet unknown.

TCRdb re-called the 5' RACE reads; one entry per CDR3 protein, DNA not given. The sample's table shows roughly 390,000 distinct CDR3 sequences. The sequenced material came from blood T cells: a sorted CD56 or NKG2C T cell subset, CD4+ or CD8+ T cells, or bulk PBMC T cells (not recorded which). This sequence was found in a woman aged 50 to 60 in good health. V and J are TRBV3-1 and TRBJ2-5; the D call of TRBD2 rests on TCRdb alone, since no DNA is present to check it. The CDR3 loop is CASSHRAGYKETQYF.